This T cell receptor beta chain was sequenced for a study of human thymus T cells. Trimming removed 0 bases from V and 3 bases from J; junction bases left unmatched: 11. Germline CDR1 and CDR2: SGHVS and FQNEAQ. This CDR3 contains 17 residues. Findings and limits, study-wide: Thymic and blood repertoires seemed to show skewed V and J gene use. Thymic repertoires of unrelated individuals were reported in related research to overlap highly.

Thymic resections from corrective heart surgery supplied the tissue. Corrective surgery for congenital heart defects was being performed on the healthy Finnish infants who were the donors. About this clone itself: Its antigen remains unidentified.

Profiling relied on immunoSEQ multiplex PCR, and the TCRdb table lists in-frame clones only, not all of them. The sample has tens of thousands of clones; roughly 94% are singletons. Sequenced material: thymus tissue. The source of this sequence is a girl under three years old with a congenital heart defect but otherwise immunologically healthy. The chain couples TRBV7-8 to TRBJ2-7; TRBD2 matches at 7 bases. CDR3 sequence: CASSLAQWGGFVYEQYF. In nucleotides, the CDR3 is TGTGCCAGCAGCTTAGCGCAATGGGGAGGGTTTGTCTACGAGCAGTACTTC.